The TCR beta chain described here comes from a study of human T cells and chemical hapten exposure. In the study overall: Per-sample variation in TCR yield stemmed mainly from small pooled library volume differences.

This clonotype was recorded many times. Its antigen is not known. The CDR3 is 15 residues long. The germline V gene encodes CDR1 DFQATT and CDR2 SNEGSKA (reference sequence). Trimming stripped 2 bases from V and 7 bases from J, with 18 bases between. Study-wide results and limits: Counts of TCRs above 1 in 1000 frequency stayed unchanged with DPC sensitization.

Individual cDNA molecules had unique molecular identifiers attached to them by the library. As processed by the authors: Sample TCR totals centred on a median of around 95,000, ranging about 20,000 to 750,000. TCRdb re-derived calls from the 5' RACE reads in MiXCR, one entry per CDR3 protein. It is TCRdb's table, rather than the study itself, that gives the V and J calls and clone size. The sample has 120,000 to 150,000 distinct CDR3 sequences, about 4.3% seen once; the top ten hold 1.2% to 1.5%. Unfractionated whole blood was the source from which total RNA was extracted. The source of this sequence is a female donor in good health. The V call is TRBV20-1, the J call TRBJ1-5, with a possible D match to TRBD1 (6 bases). CDR3 sequence: CSARSGGASQQPQHF. Written as DNA, the CDR3 is TGCAGTGCTAGATCGGGGGGCGCATCCCAACAGCCCCAGCATTTT.